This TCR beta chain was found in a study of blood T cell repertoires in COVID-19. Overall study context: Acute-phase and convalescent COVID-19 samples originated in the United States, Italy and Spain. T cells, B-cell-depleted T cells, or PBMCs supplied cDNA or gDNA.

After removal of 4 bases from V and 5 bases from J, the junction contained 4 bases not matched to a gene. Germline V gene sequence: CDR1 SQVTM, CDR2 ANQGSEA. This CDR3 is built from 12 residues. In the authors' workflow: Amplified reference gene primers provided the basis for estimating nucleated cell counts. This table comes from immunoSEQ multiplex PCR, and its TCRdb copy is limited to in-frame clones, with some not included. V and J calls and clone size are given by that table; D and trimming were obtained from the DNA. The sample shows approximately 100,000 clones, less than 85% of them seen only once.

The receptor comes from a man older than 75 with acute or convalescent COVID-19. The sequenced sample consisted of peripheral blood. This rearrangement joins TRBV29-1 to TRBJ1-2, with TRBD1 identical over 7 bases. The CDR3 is CSVATGRYGYTF. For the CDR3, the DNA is TGCAGCGTTGCGACAGGGAGATATGGCTACACCTTC.